A selection of T cell receptor beta chains follows, all from one sample in a study of blood T cells in healthy people across ages. MiXCR, applied by TCRdb to the 5' RACE reads, yields one record per CDR3 protein. Of roughly 800,000 distinct CDR3 sequences in the sample, roughly 24% were seen once. These data also featured in a second study, about T cells of mothers and their children.

The sequenced material came from blood. The source of these receptors is a boy aged 5-17 years in good health. The CDR3 runs from the conserved cysteine through the conserved F or W. Fields, in order: V gene, D gene, clone size, J gene, CDR3 protein, CDR3 DNA. The D gene is left open where the match is weak. Not all rows give a size; the values are once, few, many and, for expanded clones, a class.

V gene: TRBV29-1; D gene: -; clone size: few; J gene: TRBJ1-1; CDR3 protein: CSVEVGVGTEAFF; CDR3 DNA: TGCAGCGTTGAAGTGGGGGTGGGCACTGAAGCTTTCTTT
V gene: TRBV12-3/TRBV12-4; D gene: TRBD1; clone size: -; J gene: TRBJ2-2; CDR3 protein: CASSFDRGRVVDTGELFF; CDR3 DNA: TGTGCCAGCAGTTTTGACAGGGGGCGGGTAGTGGACACCGGGGAGCTGTTTTTT
V gene: TRBV27; D gene: TRBD1; clone size: -; J gene: TRBJ1-5; CDR3 protein: CASSSYRGRGMGGQPQHF; CDR3 DNA: TGTGCCAGCAGTTCCTACAGGGGGCGCGGGATGGGTGGTCAGCCCCAGCATTTT
V gene: TRBV3-1; D gene: TRBD2; clone size: -; J gene: TRBJ2-1; CDR3 protein: CASSQKGLQYTNEQFF; CDR3 DNA: TGTGCCAGCAGCCAAAAGGGACTACAGTACACCAATGAGCAGTTCTTC
V gene: TRBV12-3/TRBV12-4; D gene: TRBD1; clone size: few; J gene: TRBJ1-2; CDR3 protein: CASSPSGGSGYTF; CDR3 DNA: TGTGCCAGCAGTCCTTCAGGGGGTAGTGGCTACACCTTC
V gene: TRBV2; D gene: -; clone size: -; J gene: TRBJ2-7; CDR3 protein: CASSVDTGTSYEQYF; CDR3 DNA: TGTGCCAGCAGTGTTGACACGGGGACTTCCTACGAGCAGTACTTC
V gene: TRBV20-1; D gene: -; clone size: -; J gene: TRBJ2-3; CDR3 protein: CSASSRAGLTDTQYF; CDR3 DNA: TGCAGTGCTAGTTCGCGGGCGGGCTTGACAGATACGCAGTATTTT
V gene: TRBV5-4; D gene: -; clone size: few; J gene: TRBJ1-2; CDR3 protein: CASSVLGGGNHGYTF; CDR3 DNA: TGTGCCAGCAGCGTACTGGGGGGCGGAAATCATGGCTACACCTTC
V gene: TRBV6-5; D gene: -; clone size: -; J gene: TRBJ2-1; CDR3 protein: CASSYRDGSYNEQFF; CDR3 DNA: TGTGCCAGCAGCTACCGGGACGGTTCCTACAATGAGCAGTTCTTC
V gene: TRBV28; D gene: -; clone size: -; J gene: TRBJ2-7; CDR3 protein: CASRDGLYEQYF; CDR3 DNA: TGTGCCAGTAGGGACGGATTATACGAGCAGTACTTC
V gene: TRBV29-1; D gene: TRBD2; clone size: few; J gene: TRBJ2-1; CDR3 protein: CSVEETSGNYNEQFF; CDR3 DNA: TGCAGCGTTGAGGAAACTAGCGGGAACTACAATGAGCAGTTCTTC
V gene: TRBV20-1; D gene: TRBD1; clone size: -; J gene: TRBJ1-2; CDR3 protein: CSAPDRVNYGYTF; CDR3 DNA: TGCAGTGCTCCGGACAGGGTTAACTATGGCTACACCTTC
V gene: TRBV6-2/TRBV6-3; D gene: -; clone size: few; J gene: TRBJ2-7; CDR3 protein: CASSRFYEQYF; CDR3 DNA: TGTGCCAGCAGTCGTTTCTACGAGCAGTACTTC
V gene: TRBV7-7; D gene: TRBD2; clone size: many; J gene: TRBJ2-5; CDR3 protein: CASSPSTGEGQTQYF; CDR3 DNA: TGTGCTAGCAGCCCCTCGACGGGGGAGGGGCAGACCCAGTACTTC
V gene: TRBV28; D gene: TRBD1; clone size: few; J gene: TRBJ2-5; CDR3 protein: CASSSLDRGETQYF; CDR3 DNA: TGTGCCAGCAGTTCCCTGGACAGGGGAGAGACCCAGTACTTC
V gene: TRBV10-3; D gene: -; clone size: -; J gene: TRBJ2-6; CDR3 protein: CAISETGPSGANVLTF; CDR3 DNA: TGTGCCATCAGTGAGACAGGACCCTCTGGGGCCAACGTCCTGACTTTC
V gene: TRBV7-8; D gene: -; clone size: few; J gene: TRBJ2-7; CDR3 protein: CASSLAHGEQYF; CDR3 DNA: TGTGCCAGCAGCTTAGCCCATGGTGAGCAGTACTTC
V gene: TRBV9; D gene: TRBD2; clone size: few; J gene: TRBJ2-5; CDR3 protein: CASSVDPSGGETQYF; CDR3 DNA: TGTGCCAGCAGCGTAGATCCTAGCGGGGGAGAGACCCAGTACTTC
V gene: TRBV5-1; D gene: TRBD2; clone size: -; J gene: TRBJ2-1; CDR3 protein: CASSSSLAGAGNEQFF; CDR3 DNA: TGCGCCAGCAGCTCCTCTCTAGCGGGGGCGGGCAATGAGCAGTTCTTC
V gene: TRBV5-1; D gene: TRBD1; clone size: few; J gene: TRBJ2-3; CDR3 protein: CASSWGTGDTQYF; CDR3 DNA: TGCGCCAGCAGCTGGGGGACAGGAGATACGCAGTATTTT
V gene: TRBV20-1; D gene: -; clone size: -; J gene: TRBJ2-3; CDR3 protein: CSAPRGYFTDTQYF; CDR3 DNA: TGCAGTGCCCCTCGGGGGTACTTCACAGATACGCAGTATTTT
V gene: TRBV7-2; D gene: TRBD2; clone size: -; J gene: TRBJ2-4; CDR3 protein: CASSFSGGSTKNIQYF; CDR3 DNA: TGTGCCAGCAGCTTTAGCGGGGGGTCTACCAAAAACATTCAGTACTTC
V gene: TRBV5-1; D gene: -; clone size: -; J gene: TRBJ2-3; CDR3 protein: CASSLVAVGDTQCF; CDR3 DNA: TGCGCCAGCAGCTTGGTCGCGGTGGGGGATACGCAGTGTTTT
V gene: TRBV12-3/TRBV12-4; D gene: -; clone size: few; J gene: TRBJ1-2; CDR3 protein: CASSPEFSRGYTF; CDR3 DNA: TGTGCCAGCAGTCCGGAATTTTCTCGCGGCTACACCTTC
V gene: TRBV7-9; D gene: -; clone size: -; J gene: TRBJ2-3; CDR3 protein: CATSSGRPGDTQYF; CDR3 DNA: TGTGCTACGTCGTCAGGGCGCCCGGGAGATACGCAGTATTTT
V gene: TRBV10-3; D gene: TRBD1; clone size: few; J gene: TRBJ2-7; CDR3 protein: CAISEQGDYEQYF; CDR3 DNA: TGTGCCATCAGTGAACAGGGGGATTACGAGCAGTACTTC
V gene: TRBV5-1; D gene: -; clone size: -; J gene: TRBJ2-3; CDR3 protein: CASSSVWGIDGDTQYF; CDR3 DNA: TGCGCCAGCAGCTCCGTGTGGGGGATCGATGGGGATACGCAGTATTTT
V gene: TRBV20-1; D gene: -; clone size: -; J gene: TRBJ1-2; CDR3 protein: CSARDQRPYGYTF; CDR3 DNA: TGCAGTGCTAGAGATCAGCGCCCCTATGGCTACACCTTC
V gene: TRBV18; D gene: TRBD2; clone size: -; J gene: TRBJ2-5; CDR3 protein: CASRRGEQETQYF; CDR3 DNA: TGTGCCAGCCGGCGGGGGGAACAAGAGACCCAGTACTTC
V gene: TRBV20-1; D gene: TRBD2; clone size: -; J gene: TRBJ2-7; CDR3 protein: CSARVGGAYEQYF; CDR3 DNA: TGCAGTGCTAGAGTGGGAGGGGCTTACGAGCAGTACTTC
V gene: TRBV19; D gene: -; clone size: -; J gene: TRBJ2-5; CDR3 protein: CASSNTTYKQYF; CDR3 DNA: TGTGCCAGTAGTAACACGACCTACAAGCAGTACTTC
V gene: TRBV25-1; D gene: TRBD2; clone size: few; J gene: TRBJ2-5; CDR3 protein: CASSEYAERGDRGGVGETQYF; CDR3 DNA: TGTGCCAGCAGTGAATATGCCGAGCGGGGGGATCGGGGGGGTGTAGGAGAGACCCAGTACTTC
V gene: TRBV5-1; D gene: -; clone size: few; J gene: TRBJ2-3; CDR3 protein: CASSFRDILADTQYF; CDR3 DNA: TGCGCCAGCAGCTTCCGGGACATATTAGCAGATACGCAGTATTTT
V gene: TRBV7-9; D gene: -; clone size: -; J gene: TRBJ2-5; CDR3 protein: CAVPKVGNQETQYF; CDR3 DNA: TGTGCCGTCCCTAAAGTGGGGAACCAAGAGACCCAGTACTTC
V gene: TRBV3-1; D gene: TRBD1; clone size: few; J gene: TRBJ2-1; CDR3 protein: CASSPYRGVSYNEQFF; CDR3 DNA: TGTGCCAGCAGCCCTTACAGGGGAGTTTCCTACAATGAGCAGTTCTTC
V gene: TRBV5-6; D gene: -; clone size: -; J gene: TRBJ2-1; CDR3 protein: CASRGDGEQFF; CDR3 DNA: TGTGCCAGCCGAGGGGATGGCGAGCAGTTCTTC
V gene: TRBV24-1; D gene: TRBD1; clone size: -; J gene: TRBJ2-7; CDR3 protein: CATSDPSRTGGSYEQYF; CDR3 DNA: TGTGCCACCAGTGATCCCTCTCGGACAGGGGGCTCCTACGAGCAGTACTTC
V gene: TRBV9; D gene: -; clone size: few; J gene: TRBJ1-1; CDR3 protein: CASSVNLGVGTEAFF; CDR3 DNA: TGTGCCAGCAGCGTAAACCTAGGTGTAGGCACTGAAGCTTTCTTT
V gene: TRBV12-3/TRBV12-4; D gene: -; clone size: -; J gene: TRBJ2-1; CDR3 protein: CASSLLAINEQFF; CDR3 DNA: TGTGCCAGCAGTTTACTAGCGATCAATGAGCAGTTCTTC
V gene: TRBV3-1; D gene: -; clone size: -; J gene: TRBJ2-5; CDR3 protein: CASSQESTEETQYF; CDR3 DNA: TGTGCCAGCAGCCAAGAGAGCACAGAAGAGACCCAGTACTTC
V gene: TRBV9; D gene: TRBD1; clone size: -; J gene: TRBJ2-7; CDR3 protein: CASSAGQGEAEQYF; CDR3 DNA: TGTGCCAGCAGCGCAGGACAGGGCGAAGCCGAGCAGTACTTC
V gene: TRBV4-1; D gene: -; clone size: -; J gene: TRBJ1-5; CDR3 protein: CASSQVSRGERWSNQPQHF; CDR3 DNA: TGCGCCAGCAGCCAAGTGTCCAGGGGAGAACGTTGGAGCAATCAGCCCCAGCATTTT
V gene: TRBV20-1; D gene: TRBD1; clone size: few; J gene: TRBJ1-1; CDR3 protein: CSAYKQGNDEAFF; CDR3 DNA: TGCAGTGCTTATAAACAGGGGAATGATGAAGCTTTCTTT
V gene: TRBV7-2; D gene: -; clone size: -; J gene: TRBJ2-7; CDR3 protein: CASSLVYRAAEQYF; CDR3 DNA: TGTGCCAGCAGCTTGGTTTACAGGGCGGCCGAGCAGTACTTC
V gene: TRBV5-1; D gene: -; clone size: -; J gene: TRBJ2-5; CDR3 protein: CASGNAGGDETQYF; CDR3 DNA: TGCGCCAGCGGGAATGCAGGGGGGGACGAGACCCAGTACTTC
V gene: TRBV28; D gene: TRBD2; clone size: -; J gene: TRBJ2-3; CDR3 protein: CASSPRTSRRLTDTQYF; CDR3 DNA: TGTGCCAGCAGTCCTCGGACTAGCCGCCGCCTCACAGATACGCAGTATTTT
V gene: TRBV2; D gene: -; clone size: -; J gene: TRBJ2-3; CDR3 protein: CASSENGGAGTDTQYF; CDR3 DNA: TGTGCCAGCAGTGAGAATGGGGGCGCGGGCACAGATACGCAGTATTTT
V gene: TRBV20-1; D gene: -; clone size: -; J gene: TRBJ2-7; CDR3 protein: CSARPGPTLDYEQYF; CDR3 DNA: TGCAGTGCTAGACCGGGTCCCACCCTTGACTACGAGCAGTACTTC
V gene: TRBV20-1; D gene: TRBD1; clone size: -; J gene: TRBJ1-1; CDR3 protein: CSAPGQGGMNTEAFF; CDR3 DNA: TGCAGTGCTCCTGGACAGGGGGGCATGAACACTGAAGCTTTCTTT
V gene: TRBV12-3/TRBV12-4; D gene: -; clone size: -; J gene: TRBJ2-7; CDR3 protein: CASSLAQGHEQYF; CDR3 DNA: TGTGCCAGCAGTTTAGCGCAGGGGCACGAGCAGTACTTC
V gene: TRBV4-2; D gene: -; clone size: few; J gene: TRBJ1-2; CDR3 protein: CASSQGQEKNYGYTF; CDR3 DNA: TGTGCCAGCAGCCAAGGACAGGAGAAAAACTATGGCTACACCTTC
V gene: TRBV28; D gene: -; clone size: -; J gene: TRBJ2-5; CDR3 protein: CASSLLGGRQETQYF; CDR3 DNA: TGTGCCAGCAGTCTCTTGGGGGGGCGGCAAGAGACCCAGTACTTC
V gene: TRBV5-1; D gene: -; clone size: -; J gene: TRBJ2-5; CDR3 protein: CASSLMTNQETQYF; CDR3 DNA: TGCGCCAGCAGCTTGATGACAAACCAAGAGACCCAGTACTTC
V gene: TRBV3-1; D gene: -; clone size: -; J gene: TRBJ2-2; CDR3 protein: CASSVHRVPNAGELFF; CDR3 DNA: TGTGCCAGCAGCGTCCACAGGGTGCCGAACGCCGGGGAGCTGTTTTTT
V gene: TRBV29-1; D gene: -; clone size: many; J gene: TRBJ2-3; CDR3 protein: CSVGGETDTQYF; CDR3 DNA: TGCAGCGTTGGCGGGGAAACAGATACGCAGTATTTT
V gene: TRBV3-1; D gene: -; clone size: -; J gene: TRBJ2-2; CDR3 protein: CASRSGENTGELFF; CDR3 DNA: TGTGCCAGCAGATCCGGGGAGAACACCGGGGAGCTGTTTTTT